This record concerns one T cell receptor beta chain sequence. A second PCR, run for roughly 7 to 11 cycles, used a sample-barcoded 5' primer plus a J-beta primer mix. Template switching added a 12-random-nucleotide identifier to every cDNA molecule. Researchers report that each sample yielded at least 2.5 million CDR3-containing paired-end reads. TCRdb called the 5' RACE reads again in MiXCR, with one record for every CDR3 protein. The sample holds 800,000 to 900,000 distinct CDR3 sequences; roughly 60% are singletons and the top ten take 28%. These data are taken from a study of blood T cells in healthy people across ages. Each sample yielded at least 6 micrograms of PBMC total RNA. Germline CDR1 and CDR2: KGHDR and SFDVKD. The CDR3 extends over 13 amino acids. V shed 9 bases, J shed 5 bases, and the junction held 3 bases outside the gene matches.

Sequencing used blood. V usage is TRBV24-1 and J usage is TRBJ2-7; 13 bases are a match to TRBD2. The sequence came from a man aged 25-45 years in good health. The CDR3: CATGTSGVHEQYF. CDR3 nucleotides: TGTGCCACCGGGACTAGCGGGGTTCACGAGCAGTACTTC.